These 13 T cell receptor beta chains share one sample of origin, sequenced in a study of OX40 agonist ivuxolimab in advanced cancers. The data were produced by immunoSEQ multiplex PCR, yet TCRdb's version contains in-frame clones alone and is incomplete. The repertoire consists of 75,000 to 95,000 clones, with around 86% occurring once and the leading ten covering just over 2.5%. Here the sequenced sample was CD4+ or CD8+ T cells sorted from blood, taken in a trial of the OX40 agonist ivuxolimab. The receptors were sampled from an adult with an advanced solid tumor such as melanoma, head and neck, liver or kidney cancer.

The V and J genes are TRBV13 and TRBJ2-1; D gene unclear. Trimming stripped 3 bases from V and 5 bases from J, with 8 bases between. From germline, CDR1 is PRHDT and CDR2 FYEKMQ (reference sequence). CDR3 length equals 13 residues. The CDR3 loop reads CASSLGRNNEQFF. CDR3 DNA sequence: TGTGCCAGCAGCTTGGGTAGAAACAATGAGCAGTTCTTC.

This chain joins TRBV11-3 and TRBJ2-5; tentatively, D is TRBD2 (5 bases). The CDR3 has 15 amino acids. Per germline, CDR1 SGHNT and CDR2 YENEEA. With 4 bases removed from V and 5 bases from J, the gap between germline ends came to 17 bases. DNA of the CDR3: TGTGCCAGCAGCTCAGCCCGGGGAGATGGGGAGACCCAGTACTTC. This codes for CASSSARGDGETQYF.

The V and J genes are TRBV4-1 and TRBJ1-5, with D perhaps TRBD1 (5 bases). V lost 2 bases to trimming and J lost 0 bases, with 14 bases between them. CDR1 is MGHRA and CDR2 is YSYEKL in the germline V gene. The CDR3 loop spans 17 amino acids. Here the CDR3 DNA reads TGCGCCAGCAGCCAACTTTGGGGCGATTATAGCAATCAGCCCCAGCATTTT. Translated, it gives CASSQLWGDYSNQPQHF.

The CDR3 DNA follows: TGTGCCAGTAGTAACCCGTGGACAGGGGGTAACACCGGGGAGCTGTTTTTT. Its translation: CASSNPWTGGNTGELFF. The rearrangement joins TRBV19 to TRBJ2-2; 10 bases are a match to TRBD1. The length of the CDR3 is 17 residues. The junction had 7 bases not matched to a gene; V was cut back by 4 bases and J by 2 bases. The germline V gene has CDR1 LNHDA and CDR2 SQIVND (reference sequence).

The J gene is TRBJ1-3, the V gene TRBV5-1; 8 bases align to TRBD1. CDR1 and CDR2 from the germline V gene are SGHRS and YFSETQ. CDR3 length: 15 residues. The ends lost 3 bases at V and 3 bases at J; junction bases unmatched: 5. CDR3 in amino acids: CASSSGGFGGNTIYF. The CDR3 DNA is TGCGCCAGCAGCTCAGGGGGCTTCGGTGGAAACACCATATATTTT.

This clone was recorded once. The chain links TRBV29-1 to TRBJ2-5; D might be TRBD1 (6 bases). The V gene lost 4 bases and the J gene lost 6 bases, with 15 bases spanning the gap. Germline CDR1 is SQVTM and CDR2 is ANQGSEA. The CDR3 is 13 amino acids. Written as DNA, the CDR3 is TGCAGCGTTGTGGGGGCCCTGGAGAAGACCCAGTACTTC. The encoded protein is CSVVGALEKTQYF.

The chain joins TRBV7-9 to TRBJ1-4; 9 bases agree with TRBD1. The CDR3 runs 15 residues. Germline CDR1 reads SEHNR; CDR2 reads FQNEAQ (reference sequence). V shed 5 bases, J shed 7 bases, and the junction held 8 bases outside the gene matches. CDR3 amino acids: CASSGVNRGPEKLFF. In DNA form, the CDR3 reads TGTGCCAGCAGCGGTGTCAACAGGGGGCCTGAAAAACTGTTTTTT.

This chain uses TRBV4-2 with TRBJ1-2, with D unclear. V gave up 0 bases and J gave up 1 base, with 9 bases separating them. Germline V lookup: CDR1 LGHNA, CDR2 YNFKEQ. CDR3 length: 15 residues. CDR3: CASSQEAGYNYGYTF. In nucleotides, the CDR3 is TGTGCCAGCAGCCAAGAAGCGGGGTATAACTATGGCTACACCTTC.

This clone was recorded once. The chain is built from TRBV25-1 and TRBJ2-3; 9 bases match TRBD2. The CDR3 is made up of 17 amino acids. The germline CDR1 and CDR2 sequences are MGHDK and SYGVNS. With 1 base clipped from V and 2 bases from J, the junction kept 7 bases outside the gene matches. The CDR3 DNA reads TGTGCCAGCAGTGAATGGGCAAGACTAGCGGTCACAGATACGCAGTATTTT. It yields the protein CASSEWARLAVTDTQYF.

The gene calls are TRBV9 and TRBJ1-6; D is unclear. The CDR3 covers 15 residues. V lost 4 bases to trimming and J lost 8 bases, with 16 bases between them. Germline CDR1 reads SGDLS; CDR2 reads YYNGEE. The CDR3 sequence is CASSLLGLKDSPLHF. As DNA, the CDR3 is TGTGCCAGCAGCCTCTTGGGGTTGAAGGATTCACCCCTCCACTTT.

The chain uses TRBV5-1 and TRBJ2-1, with 9 positions matching TRBD1. The J segment lost 5 bases and the V segment lost 4 bases, leaving 4 bases of the junction unmatched. The CDR3 covers 14 residues. CDR1 and CDR2 (germline): SGHRS, YFSETQ. Here the CDR3 reads CASSEQGANNEQFF. CDR3 in DNA: TGCGCCAGCAGCGAACAGGGGGCCAACAATGAGCAGTTCTTC.

This chain uses TRBV11-1 with TRBJ2-6, with a tentative D call TRBD1 (6 bases). CDR3 length: 18 amino acids. The V gene's germline CDR1 is SGHAT and CDR2 FQDESV (reference sequence). The V end lost 1 base, the J end lost 2 bases, and 15 bases lay between the germline ends. CDR3 in DNA: TGTGCCAGCAGCTTAGAAACAGGGTTCGGAGCTGGGGCCAACGTCCTGACTTTC. It translates to CASSLETGFGAGANVLTF.

This clone came up a few times. The V call is TRBV10-3, the J call TRBJ2-3; 7 bases are shared with TRBD2. Germline lookup yields CDR1 ENHRY and CDR2 SYGVKD. This CDR3 comprises 14 residues. Trimming at V came to 8 bases and at J to 5 bases, leaving 10 bases not matched to a gene. This CDR3 is CAIAAGLQEDTQYF. CDR3 coding DNA: TGTGCCATCGCAGCGGGGCTCCAGGAAGATACGCAGTATTTT.